The 12 T cell receptor beta chains presented below share a single source sample, sequenced in a study of control samples from healthy donors and cancer patients. Generated by immunoSEQ multiplex PCR, the TCRdb table keeps only in-frame clones and is missing some. The sample lists about 89,000 clones, approximately 81% occurring once. The specimen was blood. These receptors came from a woman between 40 and 55 years old in good health.

The V and J genes are TRBV5-1 and TRBJ2-5, with D perhaps TRBD2 (7 bases). V dropped 4 bases and J dropped 4 bases, with 14 bases sitting between them. CDR1 and CDR2 (germline): SGHRS, YFSETQ. The CDR3 is 14 residues long. DNA for the CDR3: TGCGCCAGCAGCGGACCCGGGGGGCCAGAGACCCAGTACTTC. Its translation is CASSGPGGPETQYF. The full variable domain, its missing parts supplied by reference TRBV5-1 and TRBJ2-5, is KAGVTQTPRYLIKTRGQQVTLSCSPISGHRSVSWYQQTPGQGLQFLFEYFSETQRNKGNFPGRFSGRQFSNSRSEMNVSTLELGDSALYLCASSGPGGPETQYFGPGTRLLVL.

As regards this clone: Other DNA sequences of this sample code for an identical CDR3. V and J are TRBV12-3 or TRBV12-4 and TRBJ2-7; D uncertain. The V end was cut by 3 bases, the J end by 4 bases, with 4 bases between. This CDR3 spans 11 amino acids. The CDR3: CASSFGYEQYF. DNA for the CDR3: TGTGCCAGCAGTTTTGGTTACGAGCAGTACTTC.

This rearrangement joins TRBV7-2 to TRBJ2-5; a possible D gene is TRBD2 (6 bases). From germline, CDR1 is SGHTA and CDR2 FQGNSA. This CDR3 has 16 amino acids. Trimming shortened V by 5 bases and J by 5 bases, and 21 bases separated the two germline ends. CDR3 sequence reads: CASSTPGAGLGETQYF. The DNA of the CDR3 is TGTGCCAGCAGCACCCCGGGAGCAGGCTTAGGGGAGACCCAGTACTTC.

This rearrangement joins TRBV5-4 to TRBJ1-2; D is ambiguous. Germline CDR1 SGHNT, CDR2 YYREEE (reference sequence). This CDR3 spans 16 amino acids. V was pared by 0 bases and J by 3 bases, with 15 bases between. The CDR3 sequence: CASSLAGQHDYYGYTF. CDR3 bases: TGTGCCAGCAGCTTGGCCGGGCAGCACGACTACTATGGCTACACCTTC.

The chain couples TRBV10-3 to TRBJ1-6; D is unresolved. The V and J ends lost 2 bases and 10 bases respectively, with 9 bases between them. The CDR3 runs to 13 residues. Germline CDR1 is ENHRY and CDR2 is SYGVKD. CDR3 DNA sequence: TGTGCCATCAGTGAGAGGGAGGGATCACCCCTCCACTTT. Protein sequence: CAISEREGSPLHF.

The rearrangement joins TRBV24-1 to TRBJ2-3; TRBD2 matches 7 bases. The CDR3 runs to 14 residues. Germline CDR1 is KGHDR and CDR2 is SFDVKD. The CDR3 region is CATRRGEGTDTQYF. The CDR3 DNA reads TGTGCAACCCGGCGAGGGGAGGGAACAGATACGCAGTATTTT.

This rearrangement joins TRBV23-1 to TRBJ2-7; a possible D gene is TRBD2 (6 bases). TRBV23-1 is placed among ORFs of uncertain function. The CDR3 length is 16 residues. Trimming took off 1 base at V and 0 bases at J, with 13 bases between the two ends. The CDR3 is CASSQLAGQSSYEQYF. In nucleotides, the CDR3 is TGCGCCAGCAGTCAATTGGCGGGGCAGAGCTCCTACGAGCAGTACTTC.

The V gene is TRBV5-1, the J gene TRBJ2-1, with D maybe TRBD2 (6 bases). The germline V and J ends were trimmed by 0 bases and 1 base, with 11 bases remaining between them. The CDR3 totals 16 residues. CDR1 and CDR2 (germline): SGHRS, YFSETQ. The CDR3 nucleotides are TGCGCCAGCAGCTTGGTCGGAGGGGCATCCTACAATGAGCAGTTCTTC. Translated: CASSLVGGASYNEQFF.

The rearrangement uses TRBV7-8 and TRBJ1-2, with D unresolved. Germline CDR1 is SGHVS and CDR2 is FQNEAQ. The CDR3 has 16 residues. Trimming removed 1 base from V and 0 bases from J, with 12 bases in between. The chain's CDR3 is CASSLEHTQPNYGYTF. In DNA form, the CDR3 reads TGTGCCAGCAGCTTAGAGCACACCCAGCCTAACTATGGCTACACCTTC.

The chain uses TRBV13 and TRBJ2-7; 8 nucleotides match TRBD1. Germline values: CDR1 PRHDT, CDR2 FYEKMQ (reference sequence). Unmatched junction bases numbered 14, after V lost 5 bases and J lost 5 bases. The CDR3 sequence is 16 residues long. Here the CDR3 reads CASSLQGAWALNEQYF. CDR3 in DNA: TGTGCCAGCAGCCTCCAGGGGGCATGGGCGTTGAACGAGCAGTACTTC.

This sequence joins TRBV5-6 and TRBJ2-2; weak D call: TRBD2 (6 bases). The CDR3 is 14 residues long. Trimming took off 1 base at V and 7 bases at J, with 11 bases between the two ends. Germline CDR1 reads SGHDT; CDR2 reads YYEEEE. The CDR3 reads CASSLPSGDGELFF. CDR3 nucleotides: TGTGCCAGCAGCTTGCCCTCGGGGGACGGGGAGCTGTTTTTT.

V is TRBV9 and J is TRBJ2-4; possibly TRBD1 or TRBD2 for D (5 bases each). V was pared by 0 bases and J by 8 bases, with 12 bases between. Germline V gene data show CDR1 as SGDLS and CDR2 as YYNGEE. The CDR3 spans 14 residues. CDR3 amino acids: CASSVGQRGDIQYF. CDR3 sequence (DNA): TGTGCCAGCAGCGTAGGGCAGAGAGGGGACATTCAGTACTTC.